Listed here are 8 T cell receptor beta chains from one sample, sequenced in a study of cytomegalovirus exposure and HLA in healthy donors. Both 60 Vbeta primers and 13 Jbeta primers went into the PCR. The protocol was immunoSEQ multiplex PCR, while the TCRdb copy is restricted to in-frame clones and leaves out a portion. Of around 100,000 clones listed, 10% were seen once; the top ten hold around 5.9%. Sequenced material: PBMCs. The receptors were gathered from a man between 35 and 55 years old in good health and CMV-seropositive.

This clone appeared a few times. The rearrangement uses TRBV4-1 and TRBJ1-4, with 8 bases fitting TRBD1. Trimming removed 4 bases from V and 6 bases from J; junction bases left unmatched: 7. The CDR3 loop spans 15 amino acids. The germline V gene has CDR1 MGHRA and CDR2 YSYEKL. The DNA of the CDR3 is TGCGCCAGCAGCCCACAGGGGGAGGGCGATGAAAAACTGTTTTTT. This encodes CASSPQGEGDEKLFF.

V is TRBV15 and J is TRBJ2-1; 13 bases agree with TRBD2. CDR3 length: 16 amino acids. The germline CDR1 and CDR2 sequences are LNHNV and YYDKDF (reference sequence). V trimming: 0 bases; J trimming: 5 bases; junction bases outside the gene matches: 1. The CDR3 region is CATSRDGTSGNNEQFF. As DNA, the CDR3 is TGTGCCACCAGCAGAGATGGGACTAGCGGGAACAATGAGCAGTTCTTC.

The J gene is TRBJ2-5, the V gene TRBV2, with TRBD2 matching over 9 bases. Germline V gene data show CDR1 as SNHLY and CDR2 as FYNNEI. The ends lost 6 bases at V and 2 bases at J; junction bases unmatched: 10. The CDR3 totals 16 residues. CDR3 in amino acids: CASSAGGLAGQETQYF. The CDR3 coding sequence is TGTGCCAGCAGCGCCGGCGGCCTAGCGGGGCAAGAGACCCAGTACTTC.

The genes are TRBV27 and TRBJ2-3; D is unclear. The V gene lost 3 bases and the J gene lost 5 bases, with 12 bases spanning the gap. CDR1 and CDR2 (germline): MNHEY, SMNVEV (reference sequence). The CDR3 is made up of 14 amino acids. Written as DNA, the CDR3 is TGTGCCAGCAGTTTTAGCCTAGGCGGAGATACGCAGTATTTT. Translated, it gives CASSFSLGGDTQYF.

V gene TRBV6-1 combines with J gene TRBJ2-7, with D tentatively TRBD1 (5 bases). There are 15 residues in the CDR3. Germline CDR1 is MNHNS and CDR2 is SASEGT. V was cut by 4 bases and J by 3 bases, with 16 bases left in between. CDR3: CASSVTGRQDYEQYF. The CDR3 DNA reads TGTGCCAGCAGTGTAACAGGTCGTCAGGACTACGAGCAGTACTTC.

This clone was observed a handful of times. J is TRBJ2-7 and V is TRBV14; D gene unclear. CDR1 is SGHDN and CDR2 is FVKESK in the germline V gene. CDR3 size: 14 residues. The germline V and J ends were trimmed by 1 base and 3 bases, with 10 bases remaining between them. The CDR3 DNA is TGTGCCAGCAGCCAAGTCTGGAGAGACTACGAGCAGTACTTC. Protein: CASSQVWRDYEQYF.

As to this clone: The junction differs from germline at one of its ends, possibly a read error. The rearrangement joins TRBV5-1 to TRBJ1-2, with 8 bases fitting TRBD1. CDR3 size: 13 residues. Germline V gives CDR1 SGHRS, CDR2 YFSETQ. In nucleotides, the CDR3 is TGCGCCAGCAGTGGGACAGGCTTTCGGGGCTACGCCTTC. Amino acids: CASSGTGFRGYAF.

In its sample, this clone was seen a few times. The chain couples TRBV4-1 to TRBJ2-7, with D possibly being TRBD2 (5 bases). V lost 3 bases, J lost 2 bases, and 17 bases lay in between. The CDR3 is 16 amino acids. Germline values: CDR1 MGHRA, CDR2 YSYEKL. CDR3 nucleotide sequence: TGCGCCAGCAGCCAGGATTCAGCGGCACCGGCCTACGAGCAGTACTTC. Residues: CASSQDSAAPAYEQYF.